Listed below are T cell receptor beta chains from one sample, sequenced in a study of blood T cell repertoires in COVID-19. Here immunoSEQ multiplex PCR was the method, and the copy in TCRdb shows in-frame clones only, minus some. The data contain roughly 190,000 clones, around nine tenths of them singletons. The source material was peripheral blood. Every receptor here comes from a man aged 45-65 years with acute or convalescent COVID-19. The CDR3 runs from the conserved cysteine through the conserved F or W. Each record gives: V gene, J gene, clone size, D gene, CDR3 DNA, CDR3 protein. D genes are given only for firm matches. The listing skips clone size in some rows; elsewhere it reads once, few, many or a size class.

>TRBV15|TRBJ1-2|NA|TRBD1
TGTGCCACCAGCAGAGATCGACAGGGGGTTTTTGGCTACACCTTC
CATSRDRQGVFGYTF
>TRBV6-5|TRBJ1-5|NA|NA
TGTGCCAGCAGTAATACTCGACAGCCCCAGCATTTT
CASSNTRQPQHF
>TRBV19|TRBJ1-5|NA|TRBD1
TGTGCCAGTAGTATAGCGGGACAGGGACATCAGCCCCAGCATTTT
CASSIAGQGHQPQHF
>TRBV28|TRBJ1-5|few|TRBD1
TGTGCCAGCCTAAACCGGGACAGGGTCAATCAGCCCCAGCATTTT
CASLNRDRVNQPQHF
>TRBV9|TRBJ2-3|NA|NA
TGTGCCAGCAGCGTAGGCCTAGGGGCCCCGGATACGCAGTATTTT
CASSVGLGAPDTQYF
>TRBV6-5|TRBJ1-6|NA|NA
TGTGCCAGCAGTCCTGGGGACACCCATTCACCCCTCCACTTT
CASSPGDTHSPLHF
>TRBV10-3|TRBJ2-1|few|NA
TGTGCCCACAGGGGGACAGCGGGGAATGAGCAGTTCTTC
CAHRGTAGNEQFF
>TRBV30|TRBJ2-2|NA|NA
TGTGCCTGGAGTGTACGGGGGGCAAAATTCACCGGGGAGCTGTTTTTT
CAWSVRGAKFTGELFF
>TRBV27|TRBJ2-1|NA|NA
TGTGCCAGCAACCAGGGTTACTCCTACAATGAGCAGTTCTTC
CASNQGYSYNEQFF
>TRBV5-8|TRBJ1-4|NA|TRBD1
TGTGCCAGCAGCCTAGGACAGGGGGTCAATGAAAAACTGTTTTTT
CASSLGQGVNEKLFF
>TRBV19|TRBJ1-5|once|TRBD1
TGTGCCAGTAGTAGGGACAGGGTGGGCAATCAGCCCCAGCATTTT
CASSRDRVGNQPQHF
>TRBV4-3|TRBJ1-6|NA|NA
TGCGCCAGCAGCCAAGACAGGGTTTCACCCCTCCACTTT
CASSQDRVSPLHF